Each of the 16 T cell receptor beta chains below was sequenced from the same sample in a study of T cell repertoires in cytomegalovirus infection. One entry per CDR3 protein, called by TCRdb with MiXCR from the reads. Of roughly 190,000 distinct CDR3 sequences listed, roughly 9.8% are singletons. The sample comprised PBMCs. These TCRs come from a human donor in good health (CMV status not recorded). Some clones in this sample may be carry-over from other donors' samples.

In this sample, this clonotype turned up a few times. This CDR3 reads CAISEPGRTAASYEQYF. CDR3 nucleotide sequence: TGTGCCATCAGTGAGCCCGGGAGGACCGCTGCGAGCTACGAGCAGTACTTC. The V call is TRBV10-3, the J call TRBJ2-7; the match to TRBD2 covers 7 bases. V lost 2 bases, J lost 3 bases, and 13 bases stayed unmatched. From germline, CDR1 is ENHRY and CDR2 SYGVKD. There are 17 residues in the CDR3.

At least ten counts were recorded for this clonotype. The chain joins TRBV2 to TRBJ1-2; D uncertain. CDR3 size: 13 residues. The V and J ends lost 7 bases and 8 bases respectively, with 17 bases between them. Germline CDR1 and CDR2: SNHLY and FYNNEI. CDR3 sequence: CASTEEGLSGYTF. DNA of the CDR3: TGTGCCAGCACGGAGGAAGGGCTTAGCGGCTACACCTTC.

This clonotype was observed many times. The chain employs TRBV28 and TRBJ2-7, with D possibly matching TRBD2 (6 bases). The V gene lost 7 bases and the J gene lost 0 bases, with 16 bases spanning the gap. The CDR3 has 15 amino acids. Looked up from germline, CDR1 is MDHEN and CDR2 is SYDVKM. In DNA, the CDR3 is TGTGCCAGCATGGTGAGGGACTTGAGCTCCTACGAGCAGTACTTC. This translates into CASMVRDLSSYEQYF.

This clonotype turned up a few times. V is TRBV23-1 and J is TRBJ1-1; TRBD1 is a possible D gene (5 bases). TRBV23-1 is assigned to the ORF class and has an uncertain function. With 2 bases removed from V and 6 bases from J, the gap between germline ends came to 10 bases. The CDR3 totals 13 residues. The CDR3: CASSQGMGPEAFF. The CDR3 DNA sequence: TGCGCCAGCAGTCAAGGGATGGGACCTGAAGCTTTCTTT.

This clonotype was recorded many times. This chain joins TRBV20-1 and TRBJ2-1; TRBD2 agrees at 7 bases. Germline V gene lookup returns CDR1 DFQATT and CDR2 SNEGSKA (reference sequence). The CDR3 length is 16 residues. V lost 0 bases, J lost 6 bases, and 11 bases stayed unmatched. The CDR3, as DNA: TGCAGTGCTAGAGATCCCTTTGAGAGCGGGGTCAATGAGCAGTTCTTC. Translated: CSARDPFESGVNEQFF.

This clonotype was seen many times. The CDR3 DNA is TGTGCCAGCAGCTTAGAGGGAGGGGCGCAAAGAAGGGCTGGAGCTTTCTTT. This translates into CASSLEGGAQRRAGAFF. The genes are TRBV7-2 and TRBJ1-1, with a tentative D call TRBD1 (5 bases). V lost 1 base and J 10 bases, leaving 25 bases between the germline ends. The V gene's germline CDR1 is SGHTA and CDR2 FQGNSA. The CDR3 sequence is 17 residues long. Variable domain in full (rest from reference TRBV7-2 and TRBJ1-1): GAGVSQSPSNKVTEKGKDVELRCDPISGHTALYWYRQSLGQGLEFLIYFQGNSAPDKSGLPSDRFSAERTGGSVSTLTIQRTQQEDSAVYLCASSLEGGAQRRAGAFFGQGTRLTVV.

This clonotype has at least ten counts. The V and J genes are TRBV20-1 and TRBJ2-3; 8 nucleotides agree with TRBD2. Germline CDR1 reads DFQATT; CDR2 reads SNEGSKA (reference sequence). Germline trimming cut 2 bases from V and 0 bases from J; bases unmatched to any gene: 7. This CDR3 region has 16 residues. CDR3 loop: CSARLLAGLSTDTQYF. The CDR3 coding sequence is TGCAGTGCTAGATTGCTAGCGGGTCTTAGCACAGATACGCAGTATTTT.

The V gene is TRBV28, the J gene TRBJ2-3; D possibly corresponds to TRBD2 (6 bases). Between the trimmed V and J ends, which lost 4 bases and 0 bases, there was a span of 20 bases. The CDR3 has 18 amino acids. Germline-derived CDR1 and CDR2 are MDHEN and SYDVKM. In nucleotides, the CDR3 is TGTGCCAGCAGTTCGCCCTGGGGCGGGGTAGACAGCACAGATACGCAGTATTTT. Translated: CASSSPWGGVDSTDTQYF.

This clonotype was counted at least ten times. The genes are TRBV7-2 and TRBJ2-7; 7 bases map to TRBD1. The J segment lost 3 bases and the V segment lost 2 bases, leaving 1 base of the junction unmatched. The length of the CDR3 is 13 residues. Per the germline V gene, CDR1 is SGHTA and CDR2 is FQGNSA. CDR3 residues: CASSLHRGYEQYF. The CDR3 coding sequence is TGTGCCAGCAGCTTACACAGGGGCTACGAGCAGTACTTC.

The CDR3 DNA reads as TGTGCCAGCAGCTACCCCGGGACAGGGGGCCGAAACATTCAGTACTTC. Its translation: CASSYPGTGGRNIQYF. The J gene is TRBJ2-4, the V gene TRBV7-9; 12 bases match TRBD1. Germline-derived CDR1 and CDR2 are SEHNR and FQNEAQ (reference sequence). The J segment lost 6 bases and the V segment lost 4 bases, leaving 7 bases of the junction unmatched. CDR3 size: 16 residues.

This clonotype has a count of ten or more. V gene TRBV29-1 combines with J gene TRBJ1-1; D unresolved. This CDR3 is built from 12 residues. V lost 4 bases to trimming and J lost 1 base, with 7 bases between them. Germline V lookup: CDR1 SQVTM, CDR2 ANQGSEA. The CDR3, as DNA: TGCAGCGTTGGCCGGGGGAACACTGAAGCTTTCTTT. It encodes CSVGRGNTEAFF. Drawing the rest from reference TRBV29-1 and TRBJ1-1, the complete variable domain is SAVISQKPSRDICQRGTSLTIQCQVDSQVTMMFWYRQQPGQSLTLIATANQGSEATYESGFVIDKFPISRPNLTFSTLTVSNMSPEDSSIYLCSVGRGNTEAFFGQGTRLTVV.

This clonotype has at least ten counts. This chain uses TRBV7-9 with TRBJ1-3; D is ambiguous. The CDR3 has 16 amino acids. Trimming removed 0 bases from V and 0 bases from J, with 9 bases in between. Germline values: CDR1 SEHNR, CDR2 FQNEAQ (reference sequence). CDR3: CASSLAIGSSGNTIYF. The CDR3 region has the DNA TGTGCCAGCAGCTTAGCGATTGGTAGCTCTGGAAACACCATATATTTT. Based on the CDR3 plus reference TRBV7-9 and TRBJ1-3, the full variable domain is DTGVSQNPRHKITKRGQNVTFRCDPISEHNRLYWYRQTLGQGPEFLTYFQNEAQLEKSRLLSDRFSAERPKGSFSTLEIQRTEQGDSAMYLCASSLAIGSSGNTIYFGEGSWLTVV.

Concerning this clonotype itself: A much larger clone is a single base away; this may be a read error. This chain joins TRBV28 and TRBJ1-2; D gene unclear. CDR1 is MDHEN and CDR2 is SYDVKM in the germline V gene. Trimming shortened V by 3 bases and J by 0 bases, and 11 bases separated the two germline ends. There are 15 residues in the CDR3. Here the CDR3 DNA reads TGTGCCAGCAGTTTTGAGACAATCTCTAACTATGGCTACACCTTC. As protein: CASSFETISNYGYTF.

This clonotype appeared many times. The rearrangement uses TRBV28 and TRBJ1-6, with 7 bases that match TRBD1. Trimming removed 6 bases from V and 10 bases from J; junction bases left unmatched: 12. The CDR3 covers 15 residues. The germline V gene has CDR1 MDHEN and CDR2 SYDVKM. The CDR3 region is CASSTRQGPKSPLHF. In DNA form, the CDR3 reads TGTGCCAGCAGCACCCGACAGGGTCCAAAATCACCCCTCCACTTT.

This clonotype was picked up many times. This rearrangement joins TRBV5-1 to TRBJ2-1, with 7 bases that match TRBD1. After removal of 7 bases from V and 1 base from J, the junction contained 8 bases not matched to a gene. The CDR3 is made up of 15 amino acids. The germline V gene encodes CDR1 SGHRS and CDR2 YFSETQ. The chain's CDR3 is CASGRQGSSYNEQFF. DNA for the CDR3: TGCGCCAGCGGGCGACAGGGTTCATCCTACAATGAGCAGTTCTTC.

This clonotype showed up just a few times. This rearrangement joins TRBV7-9 to TRBJ1-2; D is ambiguous. V was cut by 4 bases and J by 2 bases, with 11 bases left in between. The CDR3 spans 14 residues. The V gene's germline CDR1 is SEHNR and CDR2 FQNEAQ (reference sequence). CDR3 loop: CASSYGETNYGYTF. CDR3 DNA sequence: TGTGCCAGCAGCTACGGAGAAACGAACTATGGCTACACCTTC.